This T cell receptor (beta chain) was profiled in a study of cytomegalovirus exposure and HLA in healthy donors. The PCR used 60 Vbeta and 13 Jbeta primers. Data came from immunoSEQ multiplex PCR; TCRdb stores just in-frame clones and leaves some out. The sample gives more than 110,000 clones, 80% of which show up once; about 2.2% is in the top ten. The V end lost 3 bases, the J end lost 9 bases, and 6 bases lay between the germline ends. Germline V lookup: CDR1 MDHEN, CDR2 SYDVKM. The CDR3 is 12 residues long. Findings and limits, study-wide: A later analysis showed that HLA-associated TCR beta chains had undergone more clonal expansion than equally common others.

Points on this clone: Its specificity is unknown.

J is TRBJ1-6 and V is TRBV28; D unresolved. The sample was PBMCs. The TCR was taken from a man aged 25-40 years in good health and CMV-seronegative. CDR3 protein: CASSFTGSPLHF. The CDR3 DNA sequence: TGTGCCAGCAGTTTCACGGGTTCACCCCTCCACTTT.